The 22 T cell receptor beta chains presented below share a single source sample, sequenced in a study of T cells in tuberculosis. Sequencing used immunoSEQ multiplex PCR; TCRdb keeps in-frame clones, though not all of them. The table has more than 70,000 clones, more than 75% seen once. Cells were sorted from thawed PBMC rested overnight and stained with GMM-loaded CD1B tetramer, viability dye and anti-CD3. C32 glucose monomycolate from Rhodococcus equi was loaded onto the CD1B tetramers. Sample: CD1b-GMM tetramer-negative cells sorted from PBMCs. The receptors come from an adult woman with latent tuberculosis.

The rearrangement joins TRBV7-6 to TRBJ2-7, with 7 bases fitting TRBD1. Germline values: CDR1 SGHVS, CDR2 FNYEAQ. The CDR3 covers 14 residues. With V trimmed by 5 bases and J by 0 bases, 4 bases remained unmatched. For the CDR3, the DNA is TGTGCCAGCAGCGAGACAGGGCCCTCCTACGAGCAGTACTTC. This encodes CASSETGPSYEQYF.

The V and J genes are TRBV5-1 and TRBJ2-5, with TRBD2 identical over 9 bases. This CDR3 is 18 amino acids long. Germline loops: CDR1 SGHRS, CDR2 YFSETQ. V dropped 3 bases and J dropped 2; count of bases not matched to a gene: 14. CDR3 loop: CASSWGSGASGAQETQYF. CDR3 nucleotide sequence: TGCGCCAGCAGCTGGGGGTCGGGGGCTAGCGGGGCTCAAGAGACCCAGTACTTC. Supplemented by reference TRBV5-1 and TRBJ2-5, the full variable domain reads KAGVTQTPRYLIKTRGQQVTLSCSPISGHRSVSWYQQTPGQGLQFLFEYFSETQRNKGNFPGRFSGRQFSNSRSEMNVSTLELGDSALYLCASSWGSGASGAQETQYFGPGTRLLVL.

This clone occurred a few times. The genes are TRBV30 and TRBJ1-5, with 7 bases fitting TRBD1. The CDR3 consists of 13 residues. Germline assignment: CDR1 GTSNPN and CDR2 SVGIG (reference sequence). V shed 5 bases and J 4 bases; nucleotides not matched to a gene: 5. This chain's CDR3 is CAWGDSRNQPQHF. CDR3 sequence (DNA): TGTGCCTGGGGGGACAGCCGAAATCAGCCCCAGCATTTT.

The DNA of the CDR3 is TGTGCCAGCAGTTACGGGTTGAGCGACACTGAAGCTTTCTTT. Translated: CASSYGLSDTEAFF. The V call is TRBV6-5, the J call TRBJ1-1; no clear D gene. There are 14 residues in the CDR3. V was trimmed by 2 bases and J by 3 bases, leaving 10 bases between them. Germline lookup yields CDR1 MNHEY and CDR2 SVGAGI.

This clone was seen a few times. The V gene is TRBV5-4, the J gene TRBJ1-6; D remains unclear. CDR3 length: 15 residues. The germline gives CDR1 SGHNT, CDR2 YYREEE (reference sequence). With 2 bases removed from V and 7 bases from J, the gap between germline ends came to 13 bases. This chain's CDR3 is CASSFMGSGNSPLHF. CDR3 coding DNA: TGTGCCAGCAGCTTCATGGGGAGCGGAAATTCACCCCTCCACTTT.

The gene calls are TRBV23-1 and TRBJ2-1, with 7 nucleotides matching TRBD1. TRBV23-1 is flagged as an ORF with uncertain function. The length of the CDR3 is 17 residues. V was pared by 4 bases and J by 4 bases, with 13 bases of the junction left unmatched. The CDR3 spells CASSPMPDRVEYNEQFF. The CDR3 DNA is TGCGCCAGCAGTCCAATGCCCGACAGGGTGGAATACAATGAGCAGTTCTTC.

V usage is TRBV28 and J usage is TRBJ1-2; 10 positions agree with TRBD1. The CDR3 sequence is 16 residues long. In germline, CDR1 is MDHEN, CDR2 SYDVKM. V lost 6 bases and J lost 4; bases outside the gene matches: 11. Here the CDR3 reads CASSPSTTGGTYGYTF. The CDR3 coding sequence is TGTGCCAGCAGCCCATCGACGACAGGGGGCACCTATGGCTACACCTTC.

In DNA form, the CDR3 reads TGCGCCAGCAGCCTCCGACAGGGGGATTCACCCCTCCACTTT. It translates to CASSLRQGDSPLHF. The chain is built from TRBV4-1 and TRBJ1-6, with 9 bases fitting TRBD1. Trimming at V came to 4 bases and at J to 8 bases, leaving 3 bases not matched to a gene. The CDR3 is 14 residues long. The germline CDR1 and CDR2 sequences are MGHRA and YSYEKL.

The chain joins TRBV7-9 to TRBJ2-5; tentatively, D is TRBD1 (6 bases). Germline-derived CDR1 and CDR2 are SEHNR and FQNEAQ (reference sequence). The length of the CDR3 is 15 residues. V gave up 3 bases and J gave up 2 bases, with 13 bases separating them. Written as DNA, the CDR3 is TGTGCCAGCAGCTTGAGGACAGTGTTTCAAGAGACCCAGTACTTC. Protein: CASSLRTVFQETQYF.

DNA of the CDR3: TGCGCCAGCAGTGCCCGGGACAGGGGGCATCCCGAGCAGTACGTC. It codes for CASSARDRGHPEQYV. The genes are TRBV10-2 and TRBJ2-7; 12 bases match TRBD1. The CDR3 runs to 15 residues. V lost 4 bases and J lost 6; bases outside the gene matches: 7. CDR1 is WSHSY and CDR2 is SAAADI in the germline V gene.

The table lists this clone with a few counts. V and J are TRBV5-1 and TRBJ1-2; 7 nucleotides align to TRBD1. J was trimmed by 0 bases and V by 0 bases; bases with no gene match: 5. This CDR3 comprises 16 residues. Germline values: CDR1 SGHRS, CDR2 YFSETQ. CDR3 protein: CASSLDLGQPNYGYTF. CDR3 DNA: TGCGCCAGCAGCTTGGATCTGGGACAGCCTAACTATGGCTACACCTTC.

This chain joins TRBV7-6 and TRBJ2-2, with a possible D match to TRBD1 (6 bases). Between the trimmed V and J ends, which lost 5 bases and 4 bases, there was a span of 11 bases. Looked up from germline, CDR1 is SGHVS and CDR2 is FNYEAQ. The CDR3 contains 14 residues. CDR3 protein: CASSPTGPTGELFF. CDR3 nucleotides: TGTGCCAGCAGCCCCACAGGGCCCACCGGGGAGCTGTTTTTT.

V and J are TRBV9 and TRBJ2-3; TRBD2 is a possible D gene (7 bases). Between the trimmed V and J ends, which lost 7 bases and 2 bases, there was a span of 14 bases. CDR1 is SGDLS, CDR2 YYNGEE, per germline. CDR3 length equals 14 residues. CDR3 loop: CASGRGAVTDTQYF. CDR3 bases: TGTGCCAGCGGGAGGGGGGCGGTCACAGATACGCAGTATTTT.

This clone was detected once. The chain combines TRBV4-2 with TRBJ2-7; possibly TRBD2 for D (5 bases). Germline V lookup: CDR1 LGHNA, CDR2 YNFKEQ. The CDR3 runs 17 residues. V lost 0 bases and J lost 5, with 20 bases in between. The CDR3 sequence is CASSQETRASRGNEQYF. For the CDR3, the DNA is TGTGCCAGCAGCCAAGAGACGAGGGCCTCCAGAGGGAACGAGCAGTACTTC.

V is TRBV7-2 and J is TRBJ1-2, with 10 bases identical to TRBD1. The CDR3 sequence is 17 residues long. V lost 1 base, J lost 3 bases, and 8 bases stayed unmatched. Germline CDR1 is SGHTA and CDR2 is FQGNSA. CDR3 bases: TGTGCCAGCAGCTTAGTCCCCGGGACAGGGGTAGACTATGGCTACACCTTC. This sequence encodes CASSLVPGTGVDYGYTF.

This CDR3 reads CASSQRTVNTEAFF. For the CDR3, the DNA is TGTGCCAGCTCACAAAGGACAGTGAACACTGAAGCTTTCTTT. The rearrangement links TRBV18 to TRBJ1-1; weak D call: TRBD1 (6 bases). The CDR3 sequence is 14 residues long. V was shortened by 4 bases and J by 0 bases, with 9 bases between the two germline ends. CDR1 is KGHSH, CDR2 LQKENI, per germline.

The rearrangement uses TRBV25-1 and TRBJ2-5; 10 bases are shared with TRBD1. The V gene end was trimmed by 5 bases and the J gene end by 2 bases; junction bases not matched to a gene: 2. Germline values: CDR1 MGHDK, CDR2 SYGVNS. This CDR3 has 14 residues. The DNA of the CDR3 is TGTGCCAGCAGTCCGGGACAGGGGCAAGAGACCCAGTACTTC. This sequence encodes CASSPGQGQETQYF. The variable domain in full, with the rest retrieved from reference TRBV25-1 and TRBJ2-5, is EADIYQTPRYLVIGTGKKITLECSQTMGHDKMYWYQQDPGMELHLIHYSYGVNSTEKGDLSSESTVSRIRTEHFPLTLESARPSHTSQYLCASSPGQGQETQYFGPGTRLLVL.

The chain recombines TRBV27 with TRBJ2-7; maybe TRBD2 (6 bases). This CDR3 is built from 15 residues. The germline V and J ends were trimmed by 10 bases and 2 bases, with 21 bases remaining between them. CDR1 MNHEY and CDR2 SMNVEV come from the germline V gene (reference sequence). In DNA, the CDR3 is TGTGCCACCCCCTCCCAGGAGGGATGCCCCTACGAGCAGTACGTC. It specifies CATPSQEGCPYEQYV.

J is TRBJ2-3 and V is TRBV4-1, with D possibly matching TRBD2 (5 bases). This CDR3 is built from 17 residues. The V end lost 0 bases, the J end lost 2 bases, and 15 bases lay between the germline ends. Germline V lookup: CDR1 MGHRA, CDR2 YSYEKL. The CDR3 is CASSQDLSGAVTDTQYF. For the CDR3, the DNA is TGCGCCAGCAGCCAAGATCTGAGCGGAGCCGTCACAGATACGCAGTATTTT.

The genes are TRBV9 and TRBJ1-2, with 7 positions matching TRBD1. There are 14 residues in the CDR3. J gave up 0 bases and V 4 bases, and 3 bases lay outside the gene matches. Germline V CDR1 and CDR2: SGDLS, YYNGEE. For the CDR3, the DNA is TGTGCCAGCAGCCCAGGGACAGCTAACTATGGCTACACCTTC. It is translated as CASSPGTANYGYTF. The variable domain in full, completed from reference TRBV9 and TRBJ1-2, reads DSGVTQTPKHLITATGQRVTLRCSPRSGDLSVYWYQQSLDQGLQFLIQYYNGEERAKGNILERFSAQQFPDLHSELNLSSLELGDSALYFCASSPGTANYGYTFGSGTRLTVV.

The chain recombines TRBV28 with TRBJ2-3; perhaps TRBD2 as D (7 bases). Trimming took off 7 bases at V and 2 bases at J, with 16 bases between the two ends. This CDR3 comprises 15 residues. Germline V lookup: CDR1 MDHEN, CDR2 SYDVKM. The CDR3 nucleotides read TGTGCCAGCACCTCTTTGGGGGGGGCCACAGATACGCAGTATTTT. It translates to CASTSLGGATDTQYF.

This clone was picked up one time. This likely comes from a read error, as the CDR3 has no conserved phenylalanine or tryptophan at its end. This CDR3 is CASSHRDRGRAASGNEQYL. CDR3 DNA sequence: TGTGCCAGCAGCCATCGCGACAGGGGGCGAGCGGCTAGCGGGAACGAGCAGTACCTC. The rearrangement links TRBV14 to TRBJ2-7; possible D gene TRBD1, 10 bases. CDR3 length: 19 residues. Germline CDR1 is SGHDN and CDR2 is FVKESK. Trimming took off 3 bases at V and 5 bases at J, with 29 bases between the two ends.